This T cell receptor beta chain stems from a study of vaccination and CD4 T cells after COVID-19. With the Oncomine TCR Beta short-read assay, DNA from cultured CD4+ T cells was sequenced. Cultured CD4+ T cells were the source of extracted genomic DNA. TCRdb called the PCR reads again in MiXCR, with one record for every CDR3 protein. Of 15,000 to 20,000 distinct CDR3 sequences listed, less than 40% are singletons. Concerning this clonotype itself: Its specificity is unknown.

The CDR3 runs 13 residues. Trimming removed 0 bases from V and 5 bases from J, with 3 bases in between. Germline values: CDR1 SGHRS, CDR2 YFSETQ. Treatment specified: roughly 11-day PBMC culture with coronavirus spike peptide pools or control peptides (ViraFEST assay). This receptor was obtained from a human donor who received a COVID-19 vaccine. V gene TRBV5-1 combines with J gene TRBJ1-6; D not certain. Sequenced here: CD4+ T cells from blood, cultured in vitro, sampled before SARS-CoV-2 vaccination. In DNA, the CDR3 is TGCGCCAGCAGCTTGGCCGATAATTCACCCCTCCACTTT. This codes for CASSLADNSPLHF.